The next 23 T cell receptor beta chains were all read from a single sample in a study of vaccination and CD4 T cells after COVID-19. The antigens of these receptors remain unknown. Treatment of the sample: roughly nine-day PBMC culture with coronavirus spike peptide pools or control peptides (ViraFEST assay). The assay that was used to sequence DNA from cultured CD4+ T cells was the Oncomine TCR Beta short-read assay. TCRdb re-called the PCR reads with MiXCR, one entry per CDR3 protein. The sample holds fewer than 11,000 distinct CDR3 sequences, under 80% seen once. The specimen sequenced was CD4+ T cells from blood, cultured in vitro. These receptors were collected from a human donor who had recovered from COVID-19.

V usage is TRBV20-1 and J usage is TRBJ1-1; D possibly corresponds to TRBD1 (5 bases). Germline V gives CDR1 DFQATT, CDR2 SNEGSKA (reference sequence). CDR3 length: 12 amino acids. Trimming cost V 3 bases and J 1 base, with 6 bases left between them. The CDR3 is CSASRGNTEAFF. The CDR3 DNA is TGCAGTGCTAGTAGGGGGAACACTGAAGCTTTCTTT.

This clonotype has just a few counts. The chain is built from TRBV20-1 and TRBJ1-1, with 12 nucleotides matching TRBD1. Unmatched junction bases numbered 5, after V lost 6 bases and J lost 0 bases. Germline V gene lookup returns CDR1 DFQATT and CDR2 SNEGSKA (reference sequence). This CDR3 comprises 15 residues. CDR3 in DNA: TGCAGTGCGGACGGGACAGGGGGCTTGAACACTGAAGCTTTCTTT. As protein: CSADGTGGLNTEAFF.

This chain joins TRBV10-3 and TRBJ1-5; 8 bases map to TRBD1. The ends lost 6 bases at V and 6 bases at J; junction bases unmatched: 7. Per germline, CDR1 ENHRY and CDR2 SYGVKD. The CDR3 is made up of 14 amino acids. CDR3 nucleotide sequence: TGTGCCATCAGAGCTGACAGGGGCGGTCAGCCCCAGCATTTT. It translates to CAIRADRGGQPQHF.

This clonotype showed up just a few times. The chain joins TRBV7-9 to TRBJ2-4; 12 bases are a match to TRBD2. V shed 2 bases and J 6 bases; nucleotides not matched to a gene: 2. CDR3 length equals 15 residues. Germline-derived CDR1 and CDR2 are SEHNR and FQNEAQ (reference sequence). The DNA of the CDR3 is TGTGCCAGCAGCTTATCGACTAGCGGGGGAAACATTCAGTACTTC. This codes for CASSLSTSGGNIQYF.

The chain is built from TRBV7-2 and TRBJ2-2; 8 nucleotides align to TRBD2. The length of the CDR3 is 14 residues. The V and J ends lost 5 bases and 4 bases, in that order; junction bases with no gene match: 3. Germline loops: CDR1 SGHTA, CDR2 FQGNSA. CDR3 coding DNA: TGTGCCAGCAGCCTCGGGGGGGCCACCGGGGAGCTGTTTTTT. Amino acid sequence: CASSLGGATGELFF.

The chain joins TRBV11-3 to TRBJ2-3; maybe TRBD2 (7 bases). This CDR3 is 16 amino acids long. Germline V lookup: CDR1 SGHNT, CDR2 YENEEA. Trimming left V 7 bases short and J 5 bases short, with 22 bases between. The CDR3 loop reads CASTRPSGGQGDTQYF. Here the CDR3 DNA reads TGTGCCAGCACACGCCCCTCCGGGGGGCAGGGAGATACGCAGTATTTT.

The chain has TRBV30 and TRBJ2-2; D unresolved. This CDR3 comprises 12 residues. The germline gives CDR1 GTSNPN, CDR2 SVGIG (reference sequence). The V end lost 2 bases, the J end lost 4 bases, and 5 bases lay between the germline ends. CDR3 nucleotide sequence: TGTGCCTGGAGTCTAAGCACCGGGGAGCTGTTTTTT. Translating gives CAWSLSTGELFF.

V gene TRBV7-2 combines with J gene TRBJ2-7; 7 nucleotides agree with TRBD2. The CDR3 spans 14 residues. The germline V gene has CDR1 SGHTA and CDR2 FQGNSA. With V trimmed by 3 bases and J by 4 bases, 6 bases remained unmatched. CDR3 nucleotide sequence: TGTGCCAGCAGCTTCCCCGGGGGGAGGTACGAGCAGTACTTC. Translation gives CASSFPGGRYEQYF.

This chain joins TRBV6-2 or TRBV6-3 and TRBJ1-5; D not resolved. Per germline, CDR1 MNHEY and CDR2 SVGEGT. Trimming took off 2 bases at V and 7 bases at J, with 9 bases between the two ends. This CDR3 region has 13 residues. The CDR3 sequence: CASSYKGNQPQHF. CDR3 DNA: TGTGCCAGCAGTTACAAAGGGAACCAGCCCCAGCATTTT.

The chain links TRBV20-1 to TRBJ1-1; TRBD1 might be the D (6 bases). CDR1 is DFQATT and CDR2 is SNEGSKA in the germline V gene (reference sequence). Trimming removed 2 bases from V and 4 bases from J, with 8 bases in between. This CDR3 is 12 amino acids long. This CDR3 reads CSARSRGTEAFF. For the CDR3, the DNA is TGCAGTGCTAGATCCAGGGGCACTGAAGCTTTCTTT.

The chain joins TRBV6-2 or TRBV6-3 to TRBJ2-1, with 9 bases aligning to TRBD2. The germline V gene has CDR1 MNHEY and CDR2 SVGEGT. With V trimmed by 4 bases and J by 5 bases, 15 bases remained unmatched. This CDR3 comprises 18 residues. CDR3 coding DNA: TGTGCCAGCAGTTCTTTTGCGCGGGCTAGCGGGATCCACAATGAGCAGTTCTTC. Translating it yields CASSSFARASGIHNEQFF.

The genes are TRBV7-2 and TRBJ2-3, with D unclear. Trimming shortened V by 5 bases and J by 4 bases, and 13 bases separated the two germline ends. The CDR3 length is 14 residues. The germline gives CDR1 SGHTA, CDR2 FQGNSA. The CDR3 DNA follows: TGTGCCAGCAGCCCCACGTGGGGTTCAGATACGCAGTATTTT. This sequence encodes CASSPTWGSDTQYF.

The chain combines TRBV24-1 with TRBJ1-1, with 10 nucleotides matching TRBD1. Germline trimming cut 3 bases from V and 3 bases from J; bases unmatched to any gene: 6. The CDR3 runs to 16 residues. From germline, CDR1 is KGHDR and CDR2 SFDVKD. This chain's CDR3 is CATSDPPDRGYTEAFF. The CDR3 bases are TGTGCCACCAGTGATCCCCCGGACAGGGGGTACACTGAAGCTTTCTTT.

The CDR3 protein is CASSAQGTANTEAFF. CDR3 DNA: TGTGCCAGCAGTGCACAGGGTACGGCGAACACTGAAGCTTTCTTT. This chain joins TRBV2 and TRBJ1-1, with a tentative D call TRBD1 (6 bases). Trimming removed 4 bases at V and 1 base at J, with 13 bases between. Germline assignment: CDR1 SNHLY and CDR2 FYNNEI. The CDR3 covers 15 residues.

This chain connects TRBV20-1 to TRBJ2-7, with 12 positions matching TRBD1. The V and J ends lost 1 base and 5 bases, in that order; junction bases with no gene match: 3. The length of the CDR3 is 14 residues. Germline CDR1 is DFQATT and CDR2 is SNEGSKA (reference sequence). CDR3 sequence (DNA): TGCAGTGCTAGAGCAGGGACAGGGGGCAACGAGCAGTACTTC. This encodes CSARAGTGGNEQYF.

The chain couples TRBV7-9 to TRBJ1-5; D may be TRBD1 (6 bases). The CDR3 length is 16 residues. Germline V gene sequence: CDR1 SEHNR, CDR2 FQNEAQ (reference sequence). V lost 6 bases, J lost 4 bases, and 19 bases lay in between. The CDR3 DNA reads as TGTGCCAGCAGTTTTACCGGGACACAGGAAAATCAGCCCCAGCATTTT. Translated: CASSFTGTQENQPQHF.

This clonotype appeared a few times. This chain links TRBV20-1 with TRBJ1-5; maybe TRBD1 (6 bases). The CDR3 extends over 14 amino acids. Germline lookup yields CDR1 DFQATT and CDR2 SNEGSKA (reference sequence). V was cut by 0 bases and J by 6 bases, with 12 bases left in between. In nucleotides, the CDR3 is TGCAGTGCTAGAGAGTCCGGGACACGTCAGCCCCAGCATTTT. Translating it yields CSARESGTRQPQHF.

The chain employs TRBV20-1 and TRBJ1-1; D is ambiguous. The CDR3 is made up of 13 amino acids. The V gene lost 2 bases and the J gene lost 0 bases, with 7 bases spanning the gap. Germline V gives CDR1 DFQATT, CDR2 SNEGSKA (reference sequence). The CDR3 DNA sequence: TGCAGTGCTAGACAGACACTGAACACTGAAGCTTTCTTT. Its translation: CSARQTLNTEAFF.

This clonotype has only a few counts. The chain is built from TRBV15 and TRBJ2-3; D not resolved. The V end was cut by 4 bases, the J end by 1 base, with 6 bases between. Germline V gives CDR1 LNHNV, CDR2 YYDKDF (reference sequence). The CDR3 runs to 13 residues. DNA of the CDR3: TGTGCCACCAGCAACCGGGGCACAGATACGCAGTATTTT. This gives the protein CATSNRGTDTQYF.

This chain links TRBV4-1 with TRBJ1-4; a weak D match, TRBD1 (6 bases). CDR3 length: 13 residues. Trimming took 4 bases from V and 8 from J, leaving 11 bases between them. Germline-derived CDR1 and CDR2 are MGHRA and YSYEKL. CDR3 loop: CASSLLRGEKLFF. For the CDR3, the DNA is TGCGCCAGCAGCCTACTCAGGGGCGAAAAACTGTTTTTT.

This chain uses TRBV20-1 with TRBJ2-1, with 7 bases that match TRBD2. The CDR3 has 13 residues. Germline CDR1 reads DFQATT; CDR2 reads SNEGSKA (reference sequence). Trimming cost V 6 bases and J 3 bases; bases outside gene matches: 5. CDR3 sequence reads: CSAFSGLYNEQFF. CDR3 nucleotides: TGCAGTGCGTTTAGCGGGCTCTACAATGAGCAGTTCTTC.

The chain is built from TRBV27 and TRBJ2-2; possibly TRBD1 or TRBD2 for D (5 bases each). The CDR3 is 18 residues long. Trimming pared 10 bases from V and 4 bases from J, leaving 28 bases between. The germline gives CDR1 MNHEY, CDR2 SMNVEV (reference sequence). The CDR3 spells CATSRRGKTRSGTGELFF. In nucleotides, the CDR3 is TGTGCCACCAGCAGACGGGGCAAAACAAGGTCGGGCACCGGGGAGCTGTTTTTT.

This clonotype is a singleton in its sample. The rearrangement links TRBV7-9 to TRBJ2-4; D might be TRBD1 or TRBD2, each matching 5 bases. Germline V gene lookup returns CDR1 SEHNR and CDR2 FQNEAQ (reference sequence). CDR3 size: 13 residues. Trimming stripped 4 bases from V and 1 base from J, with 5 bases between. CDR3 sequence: CASSWGAKNIQYF. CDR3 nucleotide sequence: TGTGCCAGCAGCTGGGGGGCCAAAAACATTCAGTACTTC.